The rows below give T cell receptor beta chains drawn from one sample of a study of shared clonotypes between healthy human individuals. Assay used: immunoSEQ multiplex PCR; TCRdb lists only in-frame clones, some missing. The sample includes millions of clones, roughly 92% seen only once; the top ten take roughly 0.13%. Source material: naive CD4+ T cells sorted from blood. These TCRs come from a man between 18 and 29 years old in good health. The CDR3 runs from the conserved cysteine through the conserved F or W. A D gene is named only where the DNA matches it firmly. Some rows have no size entry. The others give once, few or many, or a class for an expanded clone.

TRBD1 TRBJ1-6 - TRBV28 TGTGCCAGCAGCCGCCATGGACAGGGGGCCTCACCCCTCCACTTT CASSRHGQGASPLHF
- TRBJ1-5 - TRBV27 TGTGCCAGCAGTTTTGGAAGCGGCAATCAGCCCCAGCATTTT CASSFGSGNQPQHF
- TRBJ2-7 - TRBV19 TGTGCCAGTAGTATACAGGGCTACGAGCAGTACTTC CASSIQGYEQYF
- TRBJ1-4 - TRBV4-3 TGCGCCAGCAGCCAAGGCAACCTACAGGGTGAAACTAATGAAAAACTGTTTTTT CASSQGNLQGETNEKLFF
- TRBJ1-5 - TRBV7-2 TGTGCCAGCAGCTATGAGGGTTCCAGCAATCAGCCCCAGCATTTT CASSYEGSSNQPQHF
- TRBJ2-1 - TRBV7-6 TGTGCCAGCATGTCCCCGGGTCAAGGTAATGAGCAGTTCTTC CASMSPGQGNEQFF
- TRBJ2-6 - TRBV2 TGTGCCAGCAGTGCCCAGGGCTCTGGGGCCAACGTCCTGACTTTC CASSAQGSGANVLTF
TRBD1 TRBJ1-6 - TRBV6-5 TGTGCCAGCAGTGCCGGGACAGGTAATTCACCCCTCCACTTT CASSAGTGNSPLHF
- TRBJ2-3 - TRBV30 TGTGCCTGGAACCCCCTGCGGGGGCCCGGCACAGATACGCAGTATTTT CAWNPLRGPGTDTQYF
- TRBJ2-3 - TRBV9 TGTGCCAGCAGCGTAGCGGATGATACGCAGTATTTT CASSVADDTQYF
- TRBJ1-6 few TRBV25-1 TGTGCCAGCACGAGGGAGGACCGAGGTAATTCACCCCTCCACTTT CASTREDRGNSPLHF
TRBD1 TRBJ2-7 - TRBV5-4 TGTGCCAGCAGCTGGGACAGGGGCTCCTACGAGCAGTACTTC CASSWDRGSYEQYF
- TRBJ1-2 - TRBV11-2 TGTGCCAGCAGCATACAGGGTTTATACGGCTACACCTTC CASSIQGLYGYTF
TRBD1 TRBJ2-3 - TRBV18 TGTGCCAGCTCACCCGGACAGGGGAGAGATACGCAGTATTTT CASSPGQGRDTQYF
- TRBJ1-3 - TRBV30 TGTGCCTGGTACCGGGACTATGGGAACACCATATATTTT CAWYRDYGNTIYF
TRBD2 TRBJ2-1 - TRBV18 TGTGCCAGCTCCCAAAGGAACCTAGCGGACAATGAGCAGTTCTTC CASSQRNLADNEQFF
- TRBJ2-2 - TRBV5-1 TGCGCCAGCAGCTTGGAGCCTACATCTAACGGGGAGCTGTTTTTT CASSLEPTSNGELFF
- TRBJ2-7 - TRBV10-3 TGTGCCATCCGCCCTGATGGAGTCTCCTACGAGCAGTACTTC CAIRPDGVSYEQYF
TRBD1 TRBJ1-6 few TRBV5-1 TGCGCCAGCAGCTCCAGACAGGGCGCCAGTTCACCCCTCCACTTT CASSSRQGASSPLHF
- TRBJ1-1 - TRBV2 TGTGCCAGCAGTGGAGACAGAGGATCTGAAGCTTTCTTT CASSGDRGSEAFF
- TRBJ2-6 - TRBV11-2 TGTGCCAGCAGCTTCTCAGGGCCCGGGGCCAACGTCCTGACTTTC CASSFSGPGANVLTF
- TRBJ2-3 - TRBV10-3 TGTGCCATCAGTGAGTCGAGGTCGGGCGCAGATACGCAGTATTTT CAISESRSGADTQYF
- TRBJ1-1 - TRBV9 TGTGCCAGCAGCGTAACCCTGGGCACTGAAGCTTTCTTT CASSVTLGTEAFF
- TRBJ2-3 - TRBV25-1 TGTGCCAGCAGTCTTCGGGGCGCAGATACGCAGTATTTT CASSLRGADTQYF
TRBD1 TRBJ1-5 - TRBV10-1 TGCGCCATCGACAGGGGTAGCAGACAGCCCCAGCATTTT CAIDRGSRQPQHF
TRBD1 TRBJ1-2 - TRBV5-6 TGTGCCAGCAGTTGGGGACAGAACTATGGCTACACCTTC CASSWGQNYGYTF
- TRBJ1-1 few TRBV15 TGTGCCACCAGCACCATCGGGGGCCTCATGAACACTGAAGCTTTCTTT CATSTIGGLMNTEAFF
- TRBJ1-5 - TRBV10-3 TGTGCCATCAGTAAGGAGAGAGATAGCAATCAGCCCCAGCATTTT CAISKERDSNQPQHF
- TRBJ1-1 - TRBV25-1 TGTGCCAGCTCACCAGGTGTAATCAGTAACACTGAAGCTTTCTTT CASSPGVISNTEAFF
- TRBJ2-2 - TRBV11-2 TGTGCCAGCAGCCTAAGGGGTAACGGTGGGGAGCTGTTTTTT CASSLRGNGGELFF
- TRBJ2-5 - TRBV15 TGTGCCACCAGCATAGAGGAGACCCAGTACTTC CATSIEETQYF
- TRBJ2-3 - TRBV11-1 TGTGCCAGCAGCTTCTCGGGGTCCAGGCCAGATACGCAGTATTTT CASSFSGSRPDTQYF
TRBD1 TRBJ2-7 - TRBV19 TGTGCCAGCGCCCGGGACAGGGGGTTCTACGAGCAGTACTTC CASARDRGFYEQYF
TRBD2 TRBJ2-5 - TRBV7-3 TGTGCCAGCAGCTTACAGCCGGCGGGGGGACAAGAGACCCAGTACTTC CASSLQPAGGQETQYF
- TRBJ2-7 once TRBV9 TGTGCCAGCAGCCCAAGAAAGGGGGGCGAGCAGTACTTC CASSPRKGGEQYF
TRBD1 TRBJ2-3 - TRBV29-1 TGCAGCGCCCCCGCCGGGACAGCGACCACAGATACGCAGTATTTT CSAPAGTATTDTQYF
TRBD1 TRBJ1-1 - TRBV29-1 TGCAGCGTTGAAGCCGACAGGGAGAGAAGCACTGAAGCTTTCTTT CSVEADRERSTEAFF
- TRBJ2-2 - TRBV5-1 TGCGCCAGCAGCTTGGATGGTACGAACACCGGGGAGCTGTTTTTT CASSLDGTNTGELFF
- TRBJ1-5 few TRBV2 TGTGCCAGCAGTGAAGACCCTGGGCAGGGAGTCAAGCCCCAGCATTTT CASSEDPGQGVKPQHF
- TRBJ1-1 - TRBV13 TGTGCCAGCAGCCCCCGGGGGAGGAACACTGAAGCTTTCTTT CASSPRGRNTEAFF
- TRBJ2-7 - TRBV7-2 TGTGCCAGCAGCTTAGTAGGCCAGGGGTCCTACGAGCAGTACTTC CASSLVGQGSYEQYF
- TRBJ1-5 - TRBV5-4 TGTGCCAGCAGCTTTTGGGGGGCAGGAGCAGGGAGTCAGCCCCAGCATTTT CASSFWGAGAGSQPQHF
- TRBJ1-2 - TRBV2 TGTGCCAGCGCGATTCCGGGGACATCGAATGGCTACACCTTC CASAIPGTSNGYTF
- TRBJ2-5 - TRBV11-2 TGTGCCAGCACTCGTGGGGGGGCTGGTGGTGAGACCCAGTACTTC CASTRGGAGGETQYF
- TRBJ2-6 - TRBV7-2 TGTGCCAGCAGCTTAACCGGGAGCATCTCTGGGGCCAACGTCCTGACTTTC CASSLTGSISGANVLTF
TRBD1 TRBJ1-2 - TRBV29-1 TGCAGCCTAGGGACAGGGGCTGCTAACACCTTC CSLGTGAANTF